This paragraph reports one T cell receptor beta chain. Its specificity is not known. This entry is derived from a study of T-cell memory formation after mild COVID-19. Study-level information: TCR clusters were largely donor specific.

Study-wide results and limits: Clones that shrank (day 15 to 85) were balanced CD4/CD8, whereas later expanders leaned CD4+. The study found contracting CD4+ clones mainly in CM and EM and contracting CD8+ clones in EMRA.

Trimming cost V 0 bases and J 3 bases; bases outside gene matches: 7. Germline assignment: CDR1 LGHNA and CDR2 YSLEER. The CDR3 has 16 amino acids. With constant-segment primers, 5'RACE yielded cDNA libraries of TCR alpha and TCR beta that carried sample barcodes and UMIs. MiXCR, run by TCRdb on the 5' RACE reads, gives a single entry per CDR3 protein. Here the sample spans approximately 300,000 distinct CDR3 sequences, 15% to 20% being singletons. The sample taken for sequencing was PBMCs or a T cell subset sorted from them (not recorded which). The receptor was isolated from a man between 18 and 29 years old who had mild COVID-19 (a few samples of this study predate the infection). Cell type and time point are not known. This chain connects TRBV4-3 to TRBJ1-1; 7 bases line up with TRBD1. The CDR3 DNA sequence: TGCGCCAGCAGCCAAGATCTTGGGACAGACGACACTGAAGCTTTCTTT. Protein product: CASSQDLGTDDTEAFF.